This is a list of T cell receptor beta chains from one sample in a study of T cell repertoires in cytomegalovirus infection. TCRdb called the reads again in MiXCR, with one record for every CDR3 protein. The sample comprises some 400,000 distinct CDR3 sequences, roughly 18% of which are singletons, and approximately 10% rests with the top ten. Sequencing was done on a sample of PBMCs. The source of these receptors is a human donor in good health (CMV status not recorded). Some clones in this sample may be carry-over from other donors' samples. The conserved cysteine and the conserved F or W are not part of the CDR3 here. Fields, in order: V gene, J gene, CDR3 protein.

v_gene: TRBV7-9
j_gene: TRBJ2-7
CDR3aa: ASSLPPGYIDEQY

v_gene: TRBV6-1
j_gene: TRBJ2-5
CDR3aa: ASRDIWREEETQY

v_gene: TRBV7-2
j_gene: TRBJ2-1
CDR3aa: ASSPYRGRDYNEQF

v_gene: TRBV12-3/TRBV12-4
j_gene: TRBJ1-3
CDR3aa: ASAQSSGNTIY

v_gene: TRBV7-2
j_gene: TRBJ2-3
CDR3aa: ASSPWTDTDTQY

v_gene: TRBV7-8
j_gene: TRBJ2-1
CDR3aa: ASSLANGASGRDEQF

v_gene: TRBV5-4
j_gene: TRBJ2-3
CDR3aa: ASSRKIRLAGTDTQY

v_gene: TRBV7-4
j_gene: TRBJ2-3
CDR3aa: ASSDLAYTDTQY

v_gene: TRBV7-2
j_gene: TRBJ2-1
CDR3aa: ASSLWRGASNEQF

v_gene: TRBV11-2
j_gene: TRBJ2-7
CDR3aa: ASASAAGDNGEQY

v_gene: TRBV7-2
j_gene: TRBJ1-6
CDR3aa: ASSSLRVGLSYNSPLH

v_gene: TRBV4-1
j_gene: TRBJ2-1
CDR3aa: ASSQESANEQF

v_gene: TRBV12-3/TRBV12-4
j_gene: TRBJ2-5
CDR3aa: ASQDRGPQETQY

v_gene: TRBV20-1
j_gene: TRBJ2-3
CDR3aa: SARDSSGHATDTQY

v_gene: TRBV5-1
j_gene: TRBJ1-1
CDR3aa: ASSLVAGEAF

v_gene: TRBV20-1
j_gene: TRBJ1-3
CDR3aa: SARPFSAGNTIY

v_gene: TRBV20-1
j_gene: TRBJ2-1
CDR3aa: SARSGTADNEQF

v_gene: TRBV7-8
j_gene: TRBJ1-3
CDR3aa: ASSQGVSGTIY

v_gene: TRBV20-1
j_gene: TRBJ2-3
CDR3aa: SGLADTDTQY

v_gene: TRBV2
j_gene: TRBJ1-6
CDR3aa: ASLDREYNSPLH

v_gene: TRBV11-2
j_gene: TRBJ1-1
CDR3aa: ATSDRPVLGGTEAF

v_gene: TRBV6-2/TRBV6-3
j_gene: TRBJ1-2
CDR3aa: ANWAPYIGYT

v_gene: TRBV7-9
j_gene: TRBJ2-7
CDR3aa: ASSLGSYEQY

v_gene: TRBV7-2
j_gene: TRBJ2-7
CDR3aa: ASSQMGGIRSYEQY

v_gene: TRBV4-1
j_gene: TRBJ2-7
CDR3aa: ASSQVWDYEQY

v_gene: TRBV7-1
j_gene: TRBJ1-2
CDR3aa: ASSPPRHGYT

v_gene: TRBV6-1
j_gene: TRBJ1-1
CDR3aa: ASVQGMNTEAF

v_gene: TRBV4-3
j_gene: TRBJ2-5
CDR3aa: ASSQQGVEETQY

v_gene: TRBV20-1
j_gene: TRBJ1-1
CDR3aa: SARGFANTEAF

v_gene: TRBV20-1
j_gene: TRBJ1-5
CDR3aa: SAIQGNQPQH

v_gene: TRBV14
j_gene: TRBJ1-1
CDR3aa: ASSPPSGRGTEAF

v_gene: TRBV29-1
j_gene: TRBJ2-3
CDR3aa: SVTPTRRADTQY

v_gene: TRBV6-1
j_gene: TRBJ2-1
CDR3aa: ASSEEGTGIANEQF

v_gene: TRBV7-2
j_gene: TRBJ2-5
CDR3aa: ASTVGETQY

v_gene: TRBV7-2
j_gene: TRBJ2-1
CDR3aa: ASSLWVQQGGRDEQF

v_gene: TRBV19
j_gene: TRBJ2-1
CDR3aa: ASSRATRLNGNEQF

v_gene: TRBV7-2
j_gene: TRBJ2-1
CDR3aa: ASSLTSSGGNEQF

v_gene: TRBV7-9
j_gene: TRBJ1-1
CDR3aa: ASSLSRDRAF

v_gene: TRBV6-5
j_gene: TRBJ2-1
CDR3aa: ASSYTGTSGRANEQF

v_gene: TRBV20-1
j_gene: TRBJ2-1
CDR3aa: SATPGTSGGDEQF

v_gene: TRBV20-1
j_gene: TRBJ2-2
CDR3aa: SASAGWARELF

v_gene: TRBV11-2
j_gene: TRBJ2-7
CDR3aa: ASSLDFRQYSGEQY

v_gene: TRBV20-1
j_gene: TRBJ1-5
CDR3aa: SARPQGAGGNQPQH

v_gene: TRBV7-2
j_gene: TRBJ2-7
CDR3aa: ASSSDRRSEQY

v_gene: TRBV18
j_gene: TRBJ2-3
CDR3aa: ASSPVGEADTQY

v_gene: TRBV7-9
j_gene: TRBJ1-1
CDR3aa: ASSFGDSSEAF

v_gene: TRBV7-9
j_gene: TRBJ2-7
CDR3aa: ASSLGTSFYEQY

v_gene: TRBV2
j_gene: TRBJ2-3
CDR3aa: ASSGTGTSTDTQY

v_gene: TRBV7-9
j_gene: TRBJ1-1
CDR3aa: ASSPWTGTNTEAF